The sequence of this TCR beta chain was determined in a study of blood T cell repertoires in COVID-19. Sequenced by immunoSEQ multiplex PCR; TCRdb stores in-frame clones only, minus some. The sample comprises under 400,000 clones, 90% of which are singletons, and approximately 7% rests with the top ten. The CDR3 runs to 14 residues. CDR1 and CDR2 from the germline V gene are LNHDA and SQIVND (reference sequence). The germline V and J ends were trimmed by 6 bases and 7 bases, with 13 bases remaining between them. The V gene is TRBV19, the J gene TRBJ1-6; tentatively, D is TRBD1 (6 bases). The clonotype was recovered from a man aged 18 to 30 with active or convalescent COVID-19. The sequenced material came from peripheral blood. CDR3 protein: CASRRTEINSPLHF. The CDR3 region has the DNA TGTGCCAGTAGAAGGACAGAGATCAATTCACCCCTCCACTTT.